This section outlines one TCR beta chain sequence together with its context. This sample was included in a study of OX40 agonist ivuxolimab in advanced cancers. TCRdb keeps only in-frame clones here, not all; method: immunoSEQ multiplex PCR. This sample has over 70,000 clones, with 85% to 90% found just once. Germline loops: CDR1 MGHRA, CDR2 YSYEKL. The CDR3 totals 13 residues. The V gene lost 10 bases and the J gene lost 7 bases, with 17 bases spanning the gap. The source was CD4+ or CD8+ T cells sorted from blood, collected in a trial of the OX40 agonist ivuxolimab. The source of this sequence is an adult with an advanced solid tumor such as melanoma, head and neck, liver or kidney cancer. The gene calls are TRBV4-1 and TRBJ2-1; D is possibly TRBD2 (7 bases). The CDR3 DNA reads as TGCGCCACCTCGAAGGGGGGGCCAAATGAGCAGTTCTTC. It encodes CATSKGGPNEQFF.